Each of the 29 T cell receptor beta chains below was sequenced from the same sample in a study of T cell responses to AZD1222 COVID-19 vaccine. TCRdb's copy holds only in-frame clones and misses some; the assay was immunoSEQ multiplex PCR. This table has 120,000 to 150,000 clones, about 93% appearing once. The sequences come from peripheral blood, collected on day 0 of MenACWY control vaccination. The receptors derive from an adult in good health.

The rearrangement uses TRBV10-2 and TRBJ2-7, with no clear D. Trimming took 4 bases from V and 7 from J, leaving 8 bases between them. The germline V gene encodes CDR1 WSHSY and CDR2 SAAADI. This CDR3 region has 11 residues. The CDR3 protein is CASSASSEQYF. DNA for the CDR3: TGCGCCAGCAGTGCCTCTAGTGAGCAGTACTTC.

The chain is built from TRBV7-9 and TRBJ2-3; 9 positions agree with TRBD2. V lost 2 bases to trimming and J lost 1 base; unmatched junction nucleotides: 13. From germline, CDR1 is SEHNR and CDR2 FQNEAQ (reference sequence). The CDR3 totals 19 residues. CDR3 coding DNA: TGTGCCAGCAGCTTACGCCGAGCGGGAGGCTCTCGGGGCACAGATACGCAGTATTTT. This codes for CASSLRRAGGSRGTDTQYF.

This clone has just a few counts. The chain is built from TRBV29-1 and TRBJ2-1; the D gene could be TRBD1 or TRBD2 (5 bases each). The CDR3 covers 14 residues. V was shortened by 7 bases and J by 2 bases, with 15 bases between the two germline ends. Germline lookup yields CDR1 SQVTM and CDR2 ANQGSEA. The CDR3: CSGWGGSTYNEQFF. The CDR3 DNA reads as TGCAGCGGGTGGGGCGGGTCCACCTACAATGAGCAGTTCTTC.

This chain links TRBV6-2 or TRBV6-3 with TRBJ2-1; 7 positions match TRBD2. This CDR3 has 19 residues. Per germline, CDR1 MNHEY and CDR2 SVGEGT. After removal of 6 bases from V and 0 bases from J, the junction contained 17 bases not matched to a gene. DNA of the CDR3: TGTGCCAGCAGCTCCCCTAGCGGCAGCAGGGTGAGCTCCTACAATGAGCAGTTCTTC. It yields the protein CASSSPSGSRVSSYNEQFF.

The chain joins TRBV28 to TRBJ2-7, with D perhaps TRBD1 or TRBD2 (6 bases each). V lost 4 bases to trimming and J lost 2 bases, with 21 bases between them. This CDR3 contains 17 residues. Germline values: CDR1 MDHEN, CDR2 SYDVKM. The CDR3 DNA reads TGTGCCAGCAGTTCCAGATTGGGGGCGGGGCCAACCTACGAGCAGTACTTC. Encoded protein: CASSSRLGAGPTYEQYF. Complete variable domain (other parts from reference TRBV28 and TRBJ2-7): DVKVTQSSRYLVKRTGEKVFLECVQDMDHENMFWYRQDPGLGLRLIYFSYDVKMKEKGDIPEGYSVSREKKERFSLILESASTNQTSMYLCASSSRLGAGPTYEQYFGPGTRLTVT.

The chain joins TRBV20-1 to TRBJ2-1; no clear D gene. Germline V CDR1 and CDR2: DFQATT, SNEGSKA (reference sequence). V was trimmed by 0 bases and J by 16 bases, leaving 13 bases between them. The CDR3 runs 11 residues. The CDR3 DNA is TGCAGTGCTAGAGATGGTACGGAGTCATTCTTC. This gives the protein CSARDGTESFF.

This clone was seen a few times. J is TRBJ1-5 and V is TRBV7-2, with D possibly being TRBD1 (5 bases). The CDR3 is 14 amino acids. The germline CDR1 and CDR2 sequences are SGHTA and FQGNSA. V was trimmed by 5 bases and J by 10 bases, leaving 18 bases between them. The CDR3 protein is CASSAGRRDYPQHF. The CDR3, as DNA: TGTGCCAGCAGCGCTGGACGGAGGGACTATCCCCAGCATTTT.

The gene calls are TRBV2 and TRBJ1-5; weak D call: TRBD1 (5 bases). The CDR3 extends over 15 amino acids. Between the trimmed V and J ends, which lost 2 bases and 0 bases, there was a span of 8 bases. Germline lookup yields CDR1 SNHLY and CDR2 FYNNEI. Written as DNA, the CDR3 is TGTGCCAGCAGTGAAAGGGGACCTAGCAATCAGCCCCAGCATTTT. As protein: CASSERGPSNQPQHF.

This clone came up once. The chain employs TRBV3-1 (or the pseudogene TRBV3-2) and TRBJ1-5; perhaps TRBD1 as D (5 bases). CDR1 and CDR2 from the germline V gene are LGHDT and YNNKEL (reference sequence). V lost 1 base and J lost 10, with 17 bases in between. The CDR3 sequence is 15 residues long. In DNA, the CDR3 is TGTGCCAGCAGCCAAGGGGGGAGCGAATCAGGACCCCAGCATTTT. This gives the protein CASSQGGSESGPQHF.

The DNA for the CDR3 is TGTGCCAGCAGCGTCAGGACAGCCAACACTGAAGCTTTCTTT. Protein sequence: CASSVRTANTEAFF. The chain is built from TRBV7-9 and TRBJ1-1; TRBD1 might be the D (6 bases). The germline V and J ends were trimmed by 5 bases and 2 bases, with 12 bases remaining between them. Germline V gene data show CDR1 as SEHNR and CDR2 as FQNEAQ (reference sequence). This CDR3 region has 14 residues.

The CDR3 protein is CASSGPGQRLVSQYF. The CDR3 DNA reads TGTGCCAGTAGTGGTCCCGGACAGAGGCTAGTGTCCCAGTACTTC. J is TRBJ2-5 and V is TRBV19; D perhaps matches TRBD1 (6 bases). V was cut by 5 bases and J by 9 bases, with 22 bases left in between. The CDR3 is 15 residues long. Germline loops: CDR1 LNHDA, CDR2 SQIVND (reference sequence).

The chain uses TRBV18 and TRBJ1-5; no definite D call. The ends were cut back, 3 bases at V and 5 bases at J, with 8 bases in the middle. CDR3 length: 13 residues. Looked up from germline, CDR1 is KGHSH and CDR2 is LQKENI. CDR3 coding DNA: TGTGCCAGCTCACCGGGGAGTTATCAGCCCCAGCATTTT. Translation gives CASSPGSYQPQHF. The entire variable domain, with the rest obtained from reference TRBV18 and TRBJ1-5, is as follows: NAGVMQNPRHLVRRRGQEARLRCSPMKGHSHVYWYRQLPEEGLKFMVYLQKENIIDESGMPKERFSAEFPKEGPSILRIQQVVRGDSAAYFCASSPGSYQPQHFGDGTRLSIL.

The chain has TRBV2 and TRBJ1-5, with D maybe TRBD1 (6 bases). Germline CDR1 SNHLY, CDR2 FYNNEI. The V end was cut by 8 bases, the J end by 0 bases, with 11 bases between. The CDR3 runs 14 residues. The chain's CDR3 is CASEYRDSNQPQHF. Here the CDR3 DNA reads TGTGCCAGCGAATACAGGGATAGCAATCAGCCCCAGCATTTT.

The CDR3 sequence is CASSLWTGQRKDTQYF. The DNA of the CDR3 is TGTGCCAGCAGTTTATGGACGGGACAGCGTAAAGATACGCAGTATTTT. The chain joins TRBV27 to TRBJ2-3; 7 bases are shared with TRBD1. V gave up 1 base and J gave up 5 bases; unmatched junction bases: 9. The CDR3 has 16 residues. CDR1 is MNHEY, CDR2 SMNVEV, per germline (reference sequence).

V is TRBV4-1 and J is TRBJ2-5; TRBD2 matches at 7 bases. CDR1 is MGHRA, CDR2 YSYEKL, per germline. The CDR3 has 14 residues. V shed 3 bases and J 2 bases; nucleotides not matched to a gene: 3. The CDR3 DNA reads as TGCGCCAGCAGCCAGGAGCGGGGACAAGAGACCCAGTACTTC. As protein: CASSQERGQETQYF.

The chain employs TRBV2 and TRBJ1-4; 10 bases map to TRBD1. This CDR3 comprises 17 residues. V lost 6 bases to trimming and J lost 8 bases; unmatched junction nucleotides: 15. CDR1 is SNHLY and CDR2 is FYNNEI in the germline V gene. CDR3 DNA: TGTGCCAGCAGCGGACGCTCAGGGGGACAGGGGAGGGAAAAACTGTTTTTT. It specifies CASSGRSGGQGREKLFF.

V and J are TRBV5-4 and TRBJ2-7; tentatively, D is TRBD2 (6 bases). CDR3 length: 14 residues. Trimming took 1 base from V and 5 from J, leaving 13 bases between them. The germline V gene has CDR1 SGHNT and CDR2 YYREEE (reference sequence). CDR3 region: CASSLWGGGDEQYF. The DNA of the CDR3 is TGTGCCAGCAGCTTGTGGGGAGGAGGTGACGAGCAGTACTTC.

This chain links TRBV19 with TRBJ1-1; 7 bases line up with TRBD1. Per the germline V gene, CDR1 is LNHDA and CDR2 is SQIVND (reference sequence). The junction had 5 bases not matched to a gene; V was cut back by 2 bases and J by 5 bases. The CDR3 runs to 14 residues. CDR3 coding DNA: TGTGCCAGTAGTATAAGGACAGGCGAGACTGAAGCTTTCTTT. It yields the protein CASSIRTGETEAFF. The full variable domain, with the rest looked up from reference TRBV19 and TRBJ1-1, is DGGITQSPKYLFRKEGQNVTLSCEQNLNHDAMYWYRQDPGQGLRLIYYSQIVNDFQKGDIAEGYSVSREKKESFPLTVTSAQKNPTAFYLCASSIRTGETEAFFGQGTRLTVV.

This clone has just one count. The chain is built from TRBV11-3 and TRBJ2-1, with 8 bases that match TRBD2. CDR1 SGHNT and CDR2 YENEEA come from the germline V gene. V was pared by 5 bases and J by 8 bases, with 5 bases of the junction left unmatched. CDR3 size: 13 residues. The CDR3 region is CASSLGLAYEQFF. In nucleotides, the CDR3 is TGTGCCAGCAGCCTCGGACTAGCCTATGAGCAGTTCTTC.

In the case of this clone: An end of the junction does not agree with germline; a read error may underlie this. The V and J genes are TRBV7-7 and TRBJ2-1, with 8 bases aligning to TRBD2. Per germline, CDR1 SSHAT and CDR2 FNYEAQ (reference sequence). The length of the CDR3 is 17 residues. CDR3 in amino acids: CASSLSPAGASYNEQFF. In DNA, the CDR3 is TGTGCTAGCAGCTTATCCCCAGCGGGAGCTTCCTACAATGAGCAGTTCTTC. Full variable domain (missing parts from reference TRBV7-7 and TRBJ2-1): GAGVSQSPRYKVTKRGQDVTLRCDPISSHATLYWYQQALGQGPEFLTYFNYEAQPDKSGLPSDRFSAERPEGSISTLTIQRTEQRDSAMYRCASSLSPAGASYNEQFFGPGTRLTVL.

The count of this clone is one. This chain connects TRBV7-6 to TRBJ2-7, with D perhaps matching TRBD1 or TRBD2 (6 bases each). The CDR3 has 16 residues. V was clipped by 2 bases and J by 2 bases, with 16 bases between them. CDR1 and CDR2 from the germline V gene are SGHVS and FNYEAQ. The DNA for the CDR3 is TGTGCCAGCAGCTTAAGACCCCAGGGGACTGCCTACGAGCAGTACTTC. It specifies CASSLRPQGTAYEQYF.

The CDR3 is CASSTEGGGNQPQHF. CDR3 sequence (DNA): TGTGCCAGTAGTACCGAGGGAGGAGGCAATCAGCCCCAGCATTTT. The chain is built from TRBV19 and TRBJ1-5, with unresolved D. The CDR3 length is 15 residues. V was shortened by 4 bases and J by 2 bases, with 12 bases between the two germline ends. Germline CDR1 is LNHDA and CDR2 is SQIVND (reference sequence).

The chain has TRBV4-2 and TRBJ2-2; TRBD1 aligns across 7 bases. Germline loops: CDR1 LGHNA, CDR2 YNFKEQ. The CDR3 is made up of 15 amino acids. V lost 2 bases and J lost 10; bases outside the gene matches: 10. CDR3 sequence reads: CASSQSTGMEEELFF. As DNA, the CDR3 is TGTGCCAGCAGCCAATCGACAGGGATGGAGGAGGAGCTGTTTTTT.

The genes are TRBV10-3 and TRBJ1-6, with D possibly matching TRBD1 (6 bases). Germline-derived CDR1 and CDR2 are ENHRY and SYGVKD. The CDR3 spans 17 residues. Between the trimmed V and J ends, which lost 0 bases and 7 bases, there was a span of 16 bases. The CDR3 DNA reads as TGTGCCATCAGTGAGTCGGGTGGGGGCGCCGGCAATTCACCCCTCCACTTT. Translated, it gives CAISESGGGAGNSPLHF.

The rearrangement joins TRBV10-2 to TRBJ2-1; D is undetermined. From germline, CDR1 is WSHSY and CDR2 SAAADI. With 3 bases removed from V and 4 bases from J, the gap between germline ends came to 16 bases. The CDR3 length is 16 residues. CDR3 sequence (DNA): TGCGCCAGCAGTGATCGCCTAAGTATTGTTTACAATGAGCAGTTCTTC. Protein sequence: CASSDRLSIVYNEQFF.

The rearrangement uses TRBV7-3 and TRBJ2-1; D call uncertain. This CDR3 comprises 14 residues. The V end lost 8 bases, the J end lost 2 bases, and 13 bases lay between the germline ends. The germline CDR1 and CDR2 sequences are SGHTA and FQGTGA. CDR3 loop: CASAYRAAYNEQFF. DNA of the CDR3: TGTGCCAGCGCCTACCGGGCAGCCTACAATGAGCAGTTCTTC. The variable domain in full, with the rest retrieved from reference TRBV7-3 and TRBJ2-1, is GAGVSQTPSNKVTEKGKYVELRCDPISGHTALYWYRQSLGQGPEFLIYFQGTGAADDSGLPNDRFFAVRPEGSVSTLKIQRTERGDSAVYLCASAYRAAYNEQFFGPGTRLTVL.

The chain combines TRBV27 with TRBJ2-7; 7 nucleotides match TRBD1. Losses at the gene ends were 3 bases for V and 0 bases for J; bases not matched to a gene: 17. This CDR3 has 19 amino acids. CDR1 MNHEY and CDR2 SMNVEV come from the germline V gene (reference sequence). In DNA, the CDR3 is TGTGCCAGCAGTTTGACAGGGTCGGTACGGTCTGCTATCTCCTACGAGCAGTACTTC. Its protein is CASSLTGSVRSAISYEQYF.

This chain links TRBV12-2 with TRBJ1-2; the table calls TRBD1, which could not be checked here. TRBV12-2 is a known pseudogene. The CDR3 is 15 residues long. The CDR3 DNA reads TGTGCAAGTCGCCCGGAAGGGGACAGGGGCTATGGCTACACCTTC. Translating gives CASRPEGDRGYGYTF.

This clone showed up just a few times. The CDR3, as DNA: TGTGCCAGCAGTTACCGGCAGGGGGCTTCCCCCCTCCACTTT. Amino acid sequence: CASSYRQGASPLHF. The chain has TRBV6-5 and TRBJ1-6; the match to TRBD1 covers 8 bases. Germline V gives CDR1 MNHEY, CDR2 SVGAGI. Trimming at V came to 2 bases and at J to 13 bases, leaving 7 bases not matched to a gene. The CDR3 loop spans 14 amino acids.